The 10 T cell receptor beta chains below were found in one sample sequenced in a study of blood T cell repertoires in COVID-19. Data came from immunoSEQ multiplex PCR; TCRdb stores just in-frame clones and leaves some out. The sample comprises fewer than 300,000 clones, roughly 91% of which are singletons, and roughly 2% rests with the top ten. The specimen was PBMCs or T cells enriched from blood (not recorded which). These receptors all come from a woman aged 40 to 55 with acute COVID-19.

This chain links TRBV5-1 with TRBJ2-1; 7 bases align to TRBD1. Germline lookup yields CDR1 SGHRS and CDR2 YFSETQ. The CDR3 has 17 residues. V shed 4 bases and J 2 bases; nucleotides not matched to a gene: 12. Here the CDR3 reads CASSHRDSHLPYNEQFF. The CDR3 coding sequence is TGCGCCAGCAGCCACCGGGACAGCCACCTGCCCTACAATGAGCAGTTCTTC.

The CDR3 region is CASSLRGWETEAFF. In DNA form, the CDR3 reads TGTGCCAGCAGCTTACGGGGATGGGAAACTGAAGCTTTCTTT. The chain links TRBV11-3 to TRBJ1-1; D unclear. Trimming pared 2 bases from V and 5 bases from J, leaving 12 bases between. CDR1 is SGHNT, CDR2 YENEEA, per germline. This CDR3 contains 14 residues. The full variable domain, rest sourced from reference TRBV11-3 and TRBJ1-1, is EAGVVQSPRYKIIEKKQPVAFWCNPISGHNTLYWYLQNLGQGPELLIRYENEEAVDDSQLPKDRFSAERLKGVDSTLKIQPAELGDSAVYLCASSLRGWETEAFFGQGTRLTVV.

V gene TRBV24-1 combines with J gene TRBJ1-2, with D possibly being TRBD1 (6 bases). Germline V CDR1 and CDR2: KGHDR, SFDVKD. This CDR3 has 17 amino acids. Trimming stripped 8 bases from V and 4 bases from J, with 25 bases between. The CDR3 protein is CATTLRTGGLQGYGYTF. CDR3 sequence (DNA): TGTGCCACCACGTTACGGACGGGGGGCTTACAAGGCTATGGCTACACCTTC.

The J gene is TRBJ1-2, the V gene TRBV12-3 or TRBV12-4, with D maybe TRBD1 (6 bases). The CDR3 loop spans 13 amino acids. With 7 bases removed from V and 8 bases from J, the gap between germline ends came to 17 bases. As DNA, the CDR3 is TGTGCCAGCACCCCTCACAGGGACGGGGGCTACACCTTC. It translates to CASTPHRDGGYTF.

The chain links TRBV2 to TRBJ2-7, with 9 bases aligning to TRBD1. The CDR3 sequence is 14 residues long. Germline lookup yields CDR1 SNHLY and CDR2 FYNNEI. Trimming at V came to 6 bases and at J to 6 bases, leaving 9 bases not matched to a gene. DNA for the CDR3: TGTGCCAGCAGATCACAGGGGGCAGTCTCCGAGCAGTACTTC. Its protein is CASRSQGAVSEQYF.

This rearrangement joins TRBV2 to TRBJ2-7, with D possibly TRBD1 on 6 matching bases. The CDR3 sequence is 14 residues long. Germline CDR1 SNHLY, CDR2 FYNNEI. V was pared by 3 bases and J by 0 bases, with 9 bases between. The CDR3 nucleotides are TGTGCCAGCAGTGACACAGGGAGCTCCTACGAGCAGTACTTC. This codes for CASSDTGSSYEQYF.

This chain uses TRBV3-1 (or the pseudogene TRBV3-2) with TRBJ1-4; 9 nucleotides agree with TRBD1. Germline-derived CDR1 and CDR2 are LGHDT and YNNKEL (reference sequence). Losses at the gene ends were 2 bases for V and 8 bases for J; bases not matched to a gene: 6. This CDR3 has 15 residues. The DNA of the CDR3 is TGTGCCAGCAGCCAACGCAGACAGGGGGGGGAAAAACTGTTTTTT. Its protein product is CASSQRRQGGEKLFF.

The CDR3 DNA sequence: TGTGCCAGCAGCTTCCATGGACTAGCGGGAGGAAGGGGGGCGAAAGAGCAGTACTTC. Its translation: CASSFHGLAGGRGAKEQYF. The chain joins TRBV5-4 to TRBJ2-7; 14 nucleotides line up with TRBD2. The CDR3 is 19 residues long. Per the germline V gene, CDR1 is SGHNT and CDR2 is YYREEE (reference sequence). V dropped 2 bases and J dropped 7; count of bases not matched to a gene: 17.

This chain connects TRBV3-1 (or the pseudogene TRBV3-2) to TRBJ1-2; D may be TRBD1 (6 bases). Germline lookup yields CDR1 LGHDT and CDR2 YNNKEL (reference sequence). The CDR3 loop spans 18 amino acids. Trimming removed 4 bases at V and 2 bases at J, with 23 bases between. CDR3 protein: CASSPVGLPGVYNYGYTF. CDR3 DNA sequence: TGTGCCAGCAGCCCGGTGGGCTTGCCAGGGGTCTACAACTATGGCTACACCTTC.

The V and J genes are TRBV10-3 and TRBJ1-5; D is uncertain. Germline V gene sequence: CDR1 ENHRY, CDR2 SYGVKD. This CDR3 comprises 13 residues. Trimming left V 2 bases short and J 6 bases short, with 8 bases between. The chain's CDR3 is CAISESPPQPQHF. CDR3 bases: TGTGCCATCAGTGAGAGCCCTCCTCAGCCCCAGCATTTT.